These T cell receptor beta chains were read from a single sample in a study of T-cell reconstitution after alpha-beta-depleted transplantation in children. MiXCR was run by TCRdb on the PCR reads, yielding one entry per CDR3 protein. This table holds some 450,000 distinct CDR3 sequences, about 40% found once. This material consisted of PBMCs, taken before TCRalphabeta/CD19-depleted stem cell transplant. These receptors originate from a girl aged 2 to 9 with aplastic anemia, due to receive a stem cell transplant. The CDR3 runs from the conserved cysteine through the conserved F or W. Each record gives: D gene, J gene, V gene, CDR3 protein. A D gene is named only where the DNA matches it firmly.

D: -
J: TRBJ2-1
V: TRBV29-1
CDR3: CSVEGSGPTLF

D: TRBD2
J: TRBJ2-2
V: TRBV7-6
CDR3: CASSLQGGRKETGELFF

D: -
J: TRBJ2-1
V: TRBV29-1
CDR3: CSVEDNEQFF

D: -
J: TRBJ2-3
V: TRBV15
CDR3: CATRVTSTDTQYF

D: -
J: TRBJ1-3
V: TRBV7-2
CDR3: CASSLSTVNTIYF

D: -
J: TRBJ2-1
V: TRBV6-5
CDR3: CASSSSSPDSYNEQFF

D: -
J: TRBJ2-1
V: TRBV7-9
CDR3: CASSLGTRINEQFF

D: -
J: TRBJ1-2
V: TRBV6-5
CDR3: CASSYSGDHGYTF

D: TRBD1
J: TRBJ1-1
V: TRBV12-3/TRBV12-4
CDR3: CASSLKARGVNTEAFF

D: TRBD2
J: TRBJ2-5
V: TRBV4-1
CDR3: CASSLRSPSGGNGKTQYF

D: TRBD1
J: TRBJ2-5
V: TRBV7-9
CDR3: CASSLTRDSQETQYF

D: TRBD1
J: TRBJ1-5
V: TRBV3-1
CDR3: CASSPGTGRSNQPQHF

D: -
J: TRBJ2-3
V: TRBV20-1
CDR3: CSARDPGGTDTQYF

D: -
J: TRBJ1-2
V: TRBV5-1
CDR3: CASSPETGSNYGYTF

D: -
J: TRBJ2-1
V: TRBV20-1
CDR3: CSARDLSLHNEQFF

D: TRBD1
J: TRBJ2-5
V: TRBV5-5
CDR3: CASSQGTVQETQYF

D: TRBD1
J: TRBJ2-5
V: TRBV30
CDR3: CAWSGGTGAWNETQYF

D: TRBD2
J: TRBJ2-5
V: TRBV20-1
CDR3: CSAGRLAGVSGETQYF

D: TRBD1
J: TRBJ2-3
V: TRBV30
CDR3: CASTGGYTDTQYF

D: -
J: TRBJ2-1
V: TRBV20-1
CDR3: CSARATGPIYNEQFF

D: -
J: TRBJ2-6
V: TRBV28
CDR3: CASGGANVLTF

D: -
J: TRBJ1-1
V: TRBV7-9
CDR3: CASGTSNTEAFF

D: -
J: TRBJ2-5
V: TRBV20-1
CDR3: CSASQVPVTTQYF

D: TRBD1
J: TRBJ1-2
V: TRBV20-1
CDR3: CSAPSRDRGRVTYGYTF

D: -
J: TRBJ2-3
V: TRBV10-3
CDR3: CAAARSTDTQYF

D: TRBD1
J: TRBJ2-5
V: TRBV29-1
CDR3: CSVLLPDREETQYF

D: -
J: TRBJ1-1
V: TRBV20-1
CDR3: CSASGRVNTEAFF

D: TRBD2
J: TRBJ2-2
V: TRBV4-2
CDR3: CASSQELAGGNTGELFF

D: TRBD2
J: TRBJ2-1
V: TRBV20-1
CDR3: CSAETSGRIGEQFF

D: TRBD1
J: TRBJ2-2
V: TRBV5-1
CDR3: CASSRDRGNTGELFF

D: -
J: TRBJ1-1
V: TRBV7-2
CDR3: CASSFDRSNTEAFF

D: TRBD1
J: TRBJ2-7
V: TRBV7-2
CDR3: CASRNPDRGYEQYF

D: -
J: TRBJ2-5
V: TRBV20-1
CDR3: CSGQKETQYF

D: TRBD2
J: TRBJ2-7
V: TRBV5-1
CDR3: CASSREGPIYEQYF

D: -
J: TRBJ2-7
V: TRBV5-1
CDR3: CASSLDIGSYEQYF

D: -
J: TRBJ2-5
V: TRBV7-3
CDR3: CASSRRRTEETQYF

D: -
J: TRBJ2-1
V: TRBV6-5
CDR3: CASSYFGQGGGIEQFF

D: -
J: TRBJ2-1
V: TRBV10-2
CDR3: CASRYTWNEQFF

D: -
J: TRBJ2-6
V: TRBV12-3/TRBV12-4
CDR3: CASSPQGGRANVLTF

D: TRBD1
J: TRBJ1-1
V: TRBV6-1
CDR3: CASIPPLGQVSNTEAFF

D: -
J: TRBJ2-1
V: TRBV10-1
CDR3: CASSRGGPHNEQFF

D: TRBD1
J: TRBJ2-1
V: TRBV7-3
CDR3: CASSSQQGANNEQFF

D: -
J: TRBJ1-2
V: TRBV20-1
CDR3: CSALGTALYGYTF

D: -
J: TRBJ2-7
V: TRBV20-1
CDR3: CMLALRGNEQYF

D: TRBD2
J: TRBJ2-2
V: TRBV10-3
CDR3: CAISDYGRKLGPGELFF

D: -
J: TRBJ2-5
V: TRBV30
CDR3: CAWSVTVQETQYF

D: -
J: TRBJ2-1
V: TRBV9
CDR3: CASSGGGFNEQFF

D: TRBD1
J: TRBJ2-7
V: TRBV12-3/TRBV12-4
CDR3: CASSLGVGQGISYEQYF

D: TRBD2
J: TRBJ2-1
V: TRBV12-3/TRBV12-4
CDR3: CASSSSGGTSVYNEQFF

D: -
J: TRBJ2-3
V: TRBV7-2
CDR3: CASSLADVSTDTQYF

D: -
J: TRBJ1-3
V: TRBV20-1
CDR3: CSARDPVSGNTIYF

D: TRBD1
J: TRBJ1-1
V: TRBV19
CDR3: CASQDRGGETEAFF

D: -
J: TRBJ2-7
V: TRBV24-1
CDR3: CATSGPLGYEQYF

D: -
J: TRBJ1-2
V: TRBV28
CDR3: CASGLRQPNIYGYTF

D: TRBD1
J: TRBJ2-2
V: TRBV7-6
CDR3: CASTAGQESTGELFF

D: -
J: TRBJ2-3
V: TRBV15
CDR3: CATSPLATHTQYF

D: -
J: TRBJ2-5
V: TRBV12-3/TRBV12-4
CDR3: CASSLAGKTQYF